This TCR beta chain was documented in a study of T cells in tuberculosis. The repertoire was sequenced with immunoSEQ multiplex PCR; TCRdb's copy has only in-frame clones and lacks some. The table lists roughly 60,000 clones, about 86% of them singletons. After thawing and overnight rest, PBMC were stained with GMM-loaded CD1B tetramer, viability dye and anti-CD3 for sorting. The lipid loaded on the CD1B tetramers was C32 glucose monomycolate from Rhodococcus equi. CD14-expressing monocytes were removed from PBMC before cryopreservation and sorting. Each donor contributed 80,000 to 100,000 sorted tetramer-negative cells. The CDR3 sequence is 13 residues long. Germline V gene lookup returns CDR1 MNHEY and CDR2 SMNVEV (reference sequence). Trimming left V 2 bases short and J 5 bases short, with 9 bases between.

The receptor comes from an adult woman with latent tuberculosis. Input material: CD1b-GMM tetramer-negative cells sorted from PBMCs. The genes are TRBV27 and TRBJ1-1, with D perhaps matching TRBD1 (6 bases). CDR3 sequence reads: CASSLTGWTEAFF. The CDR3 DNA reads as TGTGCCAGCAGTTTAACAGGGTGGACTGAAGCTTTCTTT.